The 16 T cell receptor beta chains below come from one sample, sequenced in a study of hypomethylating agent response in myelodysplastic syndrome. Clones were read by immunoSEQ multiplex PCR, and TCRdb kept only the in-frame ones, dropping some. Among approximately 4,700 clones listed, around 82% were seen once. The sample here was bone marrow, taken before or after starting hypomethylating agent treatment for myelodysplastic syndrome (not recorded which). These receptors all come from a human donor with myelodysplastic syndrome.

The rearrangement joins TRBV5-6 to TRBJ1-2; the D gene is possibly TRBD1 (6 bases). There are 14 residues in the CDR3. The V gene's germline CDR1 is SGHDT and CDR2 YYEEEE. V gave up 0 bases and J gave up 8 bases, with 14 bases separating them. The CDR3 DNA is TGTGCCAGCAGCTTGGGTACGGGGGCGGGCGGCTACACCTTC. This codes for CASSLGTGAGGYTF.

The rearrangement joins TRBV12-5 to TRBJ1-3, with unresolved D. The CDR3 consists of 15 residues. Trimming removed 5 bases at V and 1 base at J, with 12 bases between. CDR1 is LGHNT and CDR2 is FRNRAP in the germline V gene. The CDR3 nucleotides are TGTGCTAGTGGTCCAGACCTTTATTCTGGAAACACCATATATTTT. This encodes CASGPDLYSGNTIYF.

V is TRBV7-3 and J is TRBJ1-1; D call uncertain. CDR1 is SGHTA, CDR2 FQGTGA, per germline. This CDR3 contains 13 residues. Trimming cost V 0 bases and J 5 bases, with 7 bases left between them. The CDR3: CASSLTGRTEAFF. The CDR3 coding sequence is TGTGCCAGCAGCTTAACTGGACGGACTGAAGCTTTCTTT.

In this sample, this clone turned up once. This sequence joins TRBV29-1 and TRBJ1-4; 9 nucleotides line up with TRBD1. This CDR3 spans 13 amino acids. The ends lost 7 bases at V and 6 bases at J; junction bases unmatched: 6. The germline gives CDR1 SQVTM, CDR2 ANQGSEA. The CDR3: CSGGQGYYEKLFF. Written as DNA, the CDR3 is TGCAGCGGTGGACAGGGGTATTATGAAAAACTGTTTTTT. The whole variable domain, remainder taken from reference TRBV29-1 and TRBJ1-4, is SAVISQKPSRDICQRGTSLTIQCQVDSQVTMMFWYRQQPGQSLTLIATANQGSEATYESGFVIDKFPISRPNLTFSTLTVSNMSPEDSSIYLCSGGQGYYEKLFFGSGTQLSVL.

The chain employs TRBV29-1 and TRBJ2-7; D not certain. Trimming took off 0 bases at V and 2 bases at J, with 14 bases between the two ends. This CDR3 is 15 amino acids long. Germline loops: CDR1 SQVTM, CDR2 ANQGSEA. The CDR3: CSVEEDLGNPYEQYV. CDR3 DNA: TGCAGCGTTGAAGAAGATCTGGGGAACCCCTACGAGCAGTACGTC.

The V and J genes are TRBV12-5 and TRBJ1-2; a weak D match, TRBD1 (5 bases). Looked up from germline, CDR1 is LGHNT and CDR2 is FRNRAP. V was trimmed by 1 base and J by 4 bases, leaving 7 bases between them. There are 13 residues in the CDR3. CDR3 residues: CASGLAGSYGYTF. In DNA, the CDR3 is TGTGCTAGTGGTTTGGCAGGGAGCTATGGCTACACCTTC.

This chain uses TRBV5-6 with TRBJ1-5; TRBD1 matches at 10 bases. There are 18 residues in the CDR3. Germline CDR1 SGHDT, CDR2 YYEEEE. V lost 4 bases and J lost 0; bases outside the gene matches: 10. CDR3 sequence (DNA): TGTGCCAGCAGCGCAACCCGGGACAGGGGCTATAGCAATCAGCCCCAGCATTTT. Residues: CASSATRDRGYSNQPQHF.

The chain couples TRBV18 to TRBJ2-1, with D perhaps matching TRBD1 (5 bases). Germline V gene data show CDR1 as KGHSH and CDR2 as LQKENI. V gave up 1 base and J gave up 9 bases, with 13 bases separating them. The CDR3 extends over 14 amino acids. This chain's CDR3 is CASSPRQGRSEQFF. In DNA, the CDR3 is TGTGCCAGCTCACCACGGCAGGGTAGAAGTGAGCAGTTCTTC.

The V gene is TRBV5-1, the J gene TRBJ2-1, with D possibly being TRBD1 (5 bases). Trimming cost V 6 bases and J 7 bases, with 17 bases left between them. Germline V gene sequence: CDR1 SGHRS, CDR2 YFSETQ. CDR3 length: 14 residues. CDR3 coding DNA: TGCGCCAGCAAGATTCTGGCAGGGCAAAATGAGCAGTTCTTC. Its protein product is CASKILAGQNEQFF.

The rearrangement joins TRBV7-8 to TRBJ1-1, with D uncertain. V dropped 5 bases and J dropped 12 bases, with 13 bases sitting between them. This CDR3 spans 11 amino acids. Germline loops: CDR1 SGHVS, CDR2 FQNEAQ. The CDR3 DNA reads TGTGCCAGCAGCAGCGACATGGTACCTTTCTTT. This encodes CASSSDMVPFF.

This chain connects TRBV30 to TRBJ2-5; D is unclear. The DNA end lines up better with TRBJ2-7; the J call may be wrong. The CDR3 consists of 13 residues. Germline-derived CDR1 and CDR2 are GTSNPN and SVGIG (reference sequence). The CDR3 is CAWSVRVSYEQYF. CDR3 in DNA: TGTGCCTGGAGTGTACGGGTCTCCTACGAGCAGTACTTC.

The chain links TRBV5-4 to TRBJ2-3; tentative D call: TRBD1 (5 bases). Germline V gene data show CDR1 as SGHNT and CDR2 as YYREEE (reference sequence). The CDR3 covers 15 residues. V was shortened by 2 bases and J by 4 bases, with 14 bases between the two germline ends. The CDR3 DNA follows: TGTGCCAGCAGCTTCAGACCTCAGGGCGCAGATACGCAGTATTTT. As protein: CASSFRPQGADTQYF.

The V and J genes are TRBV6-5 and TRBJ1-4, with 8 bases lining up with TRBD1. V lost 6 bases and J lost 5; bases outside the gene matches: 8. Germline values: CDR1 MNHEY, CDR2 SVGAGI. The CDR3 covers 15 residues. In DNA form, the CDR3 reads TGTGCCAGCAGAATGTACAGGGGGGCGAATGAAAAACTGTTTTTT. Amino acid sequence: CASRMYRGANEKLFF.

V and J are TRBV18 and TRBJ2-7; D is undetermined. V was clipped by 5 bases and J by 5 bases, with 7 bases between them. This CDR3 spans 11 amino acids. The germline gives CDR1 KGHSH, CDR2 LQKENI. The CDR3 region is CASSIMDEQYF. CDR3 bases: TGTGCCAGCTCAATAATGGACGAGCAGTACTTC.

This chain links TRBV30 with TRBJ1-2, with TRBD1 matching 8 bases. Germline lookup yields CDR1 GTSNPN and CDR2 SVGIG (reference sequence). The CDR3 runs to 15 residues. V trimming: 4 bases; J trimming: 5 bases; junction bases outside the gene matches: 12. This CDR3 reads CAWTIRAGGTYGYTF. DNA of the CDR3: TGTGCCTGGACTATAAGGGCAGGGGGCACGTATGGCTACACCTTC.

A single count supports this clone. The genes are TRBV4-3 and TRBJ1-1, with 10 positions matching TRBD1. Germline V gene data show CDR1 as LGHNA and CDR2 as YSLEER. V was clipped by 1 base and J by 11 bases; unmatched bases: 7. CDR3 size: 14 residues. The DNA of the CDR3 is TGCGCCAGCAGCCAAGCTAAGGGGACAGGGGCCGCTTTCTTT. It is translated as CASSQAKGTGAAFF.